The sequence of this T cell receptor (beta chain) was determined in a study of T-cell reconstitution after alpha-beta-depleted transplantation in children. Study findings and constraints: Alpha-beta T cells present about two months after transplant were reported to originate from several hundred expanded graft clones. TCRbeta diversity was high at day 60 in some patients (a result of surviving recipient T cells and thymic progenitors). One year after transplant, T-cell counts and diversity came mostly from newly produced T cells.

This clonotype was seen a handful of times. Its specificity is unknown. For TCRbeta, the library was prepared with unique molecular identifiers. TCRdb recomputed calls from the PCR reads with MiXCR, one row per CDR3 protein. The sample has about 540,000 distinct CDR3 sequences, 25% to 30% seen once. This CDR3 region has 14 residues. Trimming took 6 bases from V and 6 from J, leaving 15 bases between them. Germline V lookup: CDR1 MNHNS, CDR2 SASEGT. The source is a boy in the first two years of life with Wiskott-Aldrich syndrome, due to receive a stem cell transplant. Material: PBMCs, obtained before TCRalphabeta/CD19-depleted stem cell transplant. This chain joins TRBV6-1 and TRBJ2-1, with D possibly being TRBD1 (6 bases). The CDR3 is CASRPGQVPNEQFF. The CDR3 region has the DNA TGTGCCAGCAGACCGGGACAAGTCCCCAATGAGCAGTTCTTC.